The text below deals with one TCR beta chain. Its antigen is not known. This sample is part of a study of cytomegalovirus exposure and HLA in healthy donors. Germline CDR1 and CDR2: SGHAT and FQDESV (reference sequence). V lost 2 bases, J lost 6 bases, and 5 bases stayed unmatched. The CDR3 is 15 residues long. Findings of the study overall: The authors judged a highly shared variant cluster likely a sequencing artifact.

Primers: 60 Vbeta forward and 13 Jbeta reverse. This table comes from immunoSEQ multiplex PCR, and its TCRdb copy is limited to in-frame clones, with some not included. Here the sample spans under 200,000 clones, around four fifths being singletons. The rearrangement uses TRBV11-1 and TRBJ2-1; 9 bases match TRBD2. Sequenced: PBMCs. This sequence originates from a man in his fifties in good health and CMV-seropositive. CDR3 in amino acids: CASSLRAGGFNEQFF. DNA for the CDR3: TGTGCCAGCAGCTTACGGGCGGGAGGGTTCAATGAGCAGTTCTTC.